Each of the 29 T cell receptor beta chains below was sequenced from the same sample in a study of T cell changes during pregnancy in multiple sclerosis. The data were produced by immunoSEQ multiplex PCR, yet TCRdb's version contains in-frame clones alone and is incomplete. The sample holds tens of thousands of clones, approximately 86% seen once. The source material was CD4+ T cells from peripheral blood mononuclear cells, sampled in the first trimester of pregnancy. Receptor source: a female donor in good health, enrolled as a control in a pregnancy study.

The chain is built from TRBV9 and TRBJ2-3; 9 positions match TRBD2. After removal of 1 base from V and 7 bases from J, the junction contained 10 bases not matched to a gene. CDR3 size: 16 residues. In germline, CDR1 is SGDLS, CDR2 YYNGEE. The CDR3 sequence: CASSVLAREGPNTQYF. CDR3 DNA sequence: TGTGCCAGCAGCGTATTGGCGCGGGAGGGCCCGAATACGCAGTATTTT.

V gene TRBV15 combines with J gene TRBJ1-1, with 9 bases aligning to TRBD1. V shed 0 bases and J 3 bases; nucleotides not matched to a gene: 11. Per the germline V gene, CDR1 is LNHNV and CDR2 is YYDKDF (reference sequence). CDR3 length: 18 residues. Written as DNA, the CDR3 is TGTGCCACCAGCAGAGACGGGACAGGGTACTCCGGGGACACTGAAGCTTTCTTT. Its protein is CATSRDGTGYSGDTEAFF.

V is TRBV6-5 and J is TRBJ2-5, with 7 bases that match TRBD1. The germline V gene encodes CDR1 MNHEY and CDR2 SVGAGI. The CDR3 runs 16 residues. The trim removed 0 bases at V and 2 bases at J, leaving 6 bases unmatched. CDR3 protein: CASSYSMVRGQETQYF. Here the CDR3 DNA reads TGTGCCAGCAGTTACTCAATGGTCAGGGGGCAAGAGACCCAGTACTTC.

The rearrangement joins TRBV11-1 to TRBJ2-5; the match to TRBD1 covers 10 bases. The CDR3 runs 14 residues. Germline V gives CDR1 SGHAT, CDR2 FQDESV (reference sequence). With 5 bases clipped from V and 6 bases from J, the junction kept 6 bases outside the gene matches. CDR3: CASSPTGGVKTQYF. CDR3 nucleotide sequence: TGTGCCAGCAGCCCGACAGGGGGCGTGAAGACCCAGTACTTC.

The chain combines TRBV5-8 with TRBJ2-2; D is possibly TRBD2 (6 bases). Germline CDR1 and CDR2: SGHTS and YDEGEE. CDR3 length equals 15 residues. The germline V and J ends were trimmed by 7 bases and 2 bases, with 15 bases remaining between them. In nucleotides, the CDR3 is TGTGCCAGCGCCACCGGGACTCGAAACACCGGGGAGCTGTTTTTT. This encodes CASATGTRNTGELFF.

Here the CDR3 DNA reads TGTGCCAGCAGTTACAACAGTCTCAATTCACCCCTCCACTTT. Translated: CASSYNSLNSPLHF. The chain recombines TRBV27 with TRBJ1-6; the D is unclear. This CDR3 is built from 14 residues. V was cut by 4 bases and J by 7 bases, with 11 bases left in between. The germline CDR1 and CDR2 sequences are MNHEY and SMNVEV (reference sequence).

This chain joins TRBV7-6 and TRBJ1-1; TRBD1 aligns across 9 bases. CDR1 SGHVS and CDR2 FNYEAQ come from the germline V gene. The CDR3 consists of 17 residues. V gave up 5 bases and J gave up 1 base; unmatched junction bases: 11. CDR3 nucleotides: TGTGCCAGCAGCGCAGAACCGGGACAGGGATGGAACACTGAAGCTTTCTTT. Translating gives CASSAEPGQGWNTEAFF.

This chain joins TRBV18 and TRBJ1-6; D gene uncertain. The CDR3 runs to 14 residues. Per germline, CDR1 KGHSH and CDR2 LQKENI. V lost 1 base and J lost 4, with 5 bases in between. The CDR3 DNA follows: TGTGCCAGCTCACCACTACAATATAATTCACCCCTCCACTTT. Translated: CASSPLQYNSPLHF.

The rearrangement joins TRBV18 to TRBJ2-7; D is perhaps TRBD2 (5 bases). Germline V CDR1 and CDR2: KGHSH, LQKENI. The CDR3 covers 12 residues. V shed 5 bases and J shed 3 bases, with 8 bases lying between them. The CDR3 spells CASSGLHYEQYF. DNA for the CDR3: TGTGCCAGCTCAGGACTTCACTACGAGCAGTACTTC.

CDR3 region: CASSPRGREKDEQYF. The DNA of the CDR3 is TGTGCCAGCAGCCCCAGGGGGCGGGAGAAGGACGAGCAGTACTTC. This rearrangement joins TRBV13 to TRBJ2-7; D perhaps matches TRBD1 (8 bases). This CDR3 has 15 residues. The V end lost 5 bases, the J end lost 5 bases, and 19 bases lay between the germline ends. Germline loops: CDR1 PRHDT, CDR2 FYEKMQ (reference sequence).

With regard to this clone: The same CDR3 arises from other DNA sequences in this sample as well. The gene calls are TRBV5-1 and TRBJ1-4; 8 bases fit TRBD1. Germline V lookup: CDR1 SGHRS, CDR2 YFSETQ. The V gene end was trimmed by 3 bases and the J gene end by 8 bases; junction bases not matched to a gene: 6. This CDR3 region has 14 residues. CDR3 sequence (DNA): TGCGCCAGCAGCTCAGGACAGGGACGGGAAAAACTGTTTTTT. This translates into CASSSGQGREKLFF.

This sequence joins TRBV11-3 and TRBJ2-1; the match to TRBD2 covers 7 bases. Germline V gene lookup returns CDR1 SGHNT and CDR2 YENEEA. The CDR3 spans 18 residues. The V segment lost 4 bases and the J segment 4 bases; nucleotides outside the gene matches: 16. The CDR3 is CASSSRGVRGGSYNEQFF. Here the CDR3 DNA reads TGTGCCAGCAGCTCGCGGGGTGTGAGGGGAGGGTCATACAATGAGCAGTTCTTC.

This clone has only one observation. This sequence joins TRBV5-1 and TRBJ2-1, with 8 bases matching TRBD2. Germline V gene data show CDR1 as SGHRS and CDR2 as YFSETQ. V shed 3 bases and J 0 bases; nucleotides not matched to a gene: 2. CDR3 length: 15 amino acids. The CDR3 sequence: CASSSGTSSYNEQFF. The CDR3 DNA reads TGCGCCAGCAGCTCCGGGACTAGCTCCTACAATGAGCAGTTCTTC.

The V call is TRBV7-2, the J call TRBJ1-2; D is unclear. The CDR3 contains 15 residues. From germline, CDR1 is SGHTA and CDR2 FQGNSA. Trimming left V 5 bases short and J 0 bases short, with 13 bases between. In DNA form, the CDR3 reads TGTGCCAGCAGCCTCGACACGTCGACTAACTATGGCTACACCTTC. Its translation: CASSLDTSTNYGYTF.

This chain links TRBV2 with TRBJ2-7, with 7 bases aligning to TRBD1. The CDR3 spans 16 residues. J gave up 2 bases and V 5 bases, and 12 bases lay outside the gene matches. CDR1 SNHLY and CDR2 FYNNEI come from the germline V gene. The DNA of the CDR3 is TGTGCCAGCAGTTACTCCGAGACAGGGCAGGCCTACGAGCAGTACTTC. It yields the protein CASSYSETGQAYEQYF.

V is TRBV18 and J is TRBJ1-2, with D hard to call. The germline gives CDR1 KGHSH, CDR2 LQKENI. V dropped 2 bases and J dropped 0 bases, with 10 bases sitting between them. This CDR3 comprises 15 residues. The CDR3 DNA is TGTGCCAGCTCACCATCCGTCCCCCCTAACTATGGCTACACCTTC. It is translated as CASSPSVPPNYGYTF. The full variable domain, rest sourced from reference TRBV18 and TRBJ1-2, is NAGVMQNPRHLVRRRGQEARLRCSPMKGHSHVYWYRQLPEEGLKFMVYLQKENIIDESGMPKERFSAEFPKEGPSILRIQQVVRGDSAAYFCASSPSVPPNYGYTFGSGTRLTVV.

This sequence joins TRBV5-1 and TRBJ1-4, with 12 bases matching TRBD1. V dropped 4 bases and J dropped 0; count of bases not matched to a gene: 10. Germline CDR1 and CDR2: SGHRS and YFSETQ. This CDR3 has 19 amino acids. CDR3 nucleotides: TGCGCCAGCAGCCCGGGACAGGGGGCAGGGTTTGCAACTAATGAAAAACTGTTTTTT. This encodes CASSPGQGAGFATNEKLFF.

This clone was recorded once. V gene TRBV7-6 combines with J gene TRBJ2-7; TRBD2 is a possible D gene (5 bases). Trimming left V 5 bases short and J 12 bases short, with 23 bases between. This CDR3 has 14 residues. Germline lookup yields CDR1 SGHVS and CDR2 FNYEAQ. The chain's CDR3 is CASSPSPDSARMYF. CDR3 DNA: TGTGCCAGCAGCCCTAGCCCCGACTCTGCGAGGATGTACTTC.

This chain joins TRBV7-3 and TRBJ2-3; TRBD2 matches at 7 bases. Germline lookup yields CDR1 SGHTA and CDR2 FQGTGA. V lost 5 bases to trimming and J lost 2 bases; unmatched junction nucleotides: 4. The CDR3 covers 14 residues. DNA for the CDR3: TGTGCCAGCAGCCCAGCGGGGTTCACAGATACGCAGTATTTT. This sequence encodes CASSPAGFTDTQYF.

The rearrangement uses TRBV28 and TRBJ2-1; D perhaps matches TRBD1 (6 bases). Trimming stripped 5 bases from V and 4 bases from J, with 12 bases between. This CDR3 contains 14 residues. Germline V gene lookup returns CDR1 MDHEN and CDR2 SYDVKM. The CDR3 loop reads CASSGPDSYNEQFF. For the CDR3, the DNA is TGTGCCAGCAGTGGACCGGACAGTTACAATGAGCAGTTCTTC.

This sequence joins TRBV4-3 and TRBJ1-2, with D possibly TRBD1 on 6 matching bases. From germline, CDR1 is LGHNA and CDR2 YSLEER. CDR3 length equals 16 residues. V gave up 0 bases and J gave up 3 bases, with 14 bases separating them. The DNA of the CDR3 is TGCGCCAGCAGCCAAGAAGGGGGGGTAAAGGACTATGGCTACACCTTC. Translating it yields CASSQEGGVKDYGYTF.

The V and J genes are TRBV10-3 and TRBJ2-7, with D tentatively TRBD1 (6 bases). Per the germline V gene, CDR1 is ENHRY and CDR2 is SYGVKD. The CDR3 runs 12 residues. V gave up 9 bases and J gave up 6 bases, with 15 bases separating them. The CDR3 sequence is CAIQGPGGEQYF. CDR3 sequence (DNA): TGTGCCATACAGGGCCCTGGGGGCGAGCAGTACTTC.

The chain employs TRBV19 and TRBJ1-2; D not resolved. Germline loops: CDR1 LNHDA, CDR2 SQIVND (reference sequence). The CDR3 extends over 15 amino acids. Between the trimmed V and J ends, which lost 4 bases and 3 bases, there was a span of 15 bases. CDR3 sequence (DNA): TGTGCCAGTAGTACCCCCTTGATAGCGTACTATGGCTACACCTTC. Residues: CASSTPLIAYYGYTF.

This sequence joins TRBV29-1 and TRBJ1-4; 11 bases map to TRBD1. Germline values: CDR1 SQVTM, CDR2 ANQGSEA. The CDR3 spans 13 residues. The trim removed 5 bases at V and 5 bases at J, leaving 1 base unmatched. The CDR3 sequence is CSVWTGGNEKLFF. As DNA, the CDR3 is TGCAGCGTTTGGACAGGGGGCAATGAAAAACTGTTTTTT.

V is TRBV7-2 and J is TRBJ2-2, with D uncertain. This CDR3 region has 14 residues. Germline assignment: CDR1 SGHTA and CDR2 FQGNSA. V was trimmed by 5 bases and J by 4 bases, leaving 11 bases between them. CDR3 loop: CASSRDQATGELFF. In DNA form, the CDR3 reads TGTGCCAGCAGCCGCGACCAGGCCACCGGGGAGCTGTTTTTT.

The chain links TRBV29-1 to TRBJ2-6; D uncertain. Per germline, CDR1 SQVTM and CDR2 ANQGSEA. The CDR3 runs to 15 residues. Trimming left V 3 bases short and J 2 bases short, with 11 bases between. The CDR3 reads CSVEGWRAGANVLTF. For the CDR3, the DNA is TGCAGCGTTGAGGGTTGGAGAGCTGGGGCCAACGTCCTGACTTTC.

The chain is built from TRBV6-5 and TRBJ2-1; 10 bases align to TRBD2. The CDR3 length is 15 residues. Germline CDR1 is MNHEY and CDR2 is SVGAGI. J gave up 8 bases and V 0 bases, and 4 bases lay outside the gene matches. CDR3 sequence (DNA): TGTGCCAGCAGTTACTCTAGCGGGGGGTCCGATGAGCAGTTCTTC. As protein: CASSYSSGGSDEQFF.

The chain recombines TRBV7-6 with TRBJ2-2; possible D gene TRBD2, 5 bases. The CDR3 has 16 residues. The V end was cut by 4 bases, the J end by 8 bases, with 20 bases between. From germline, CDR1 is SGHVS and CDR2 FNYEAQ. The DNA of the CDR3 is TGTGCCAGCAGCTCGCCCCTGAGGGATCGAGGTGGGGAGCTGTTTTTT. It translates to CASSSPLRDRGGELFF.

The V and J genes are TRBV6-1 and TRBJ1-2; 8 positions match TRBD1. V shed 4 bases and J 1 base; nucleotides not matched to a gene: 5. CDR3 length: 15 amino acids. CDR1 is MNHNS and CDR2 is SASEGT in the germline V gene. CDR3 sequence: CASSGGQGHNYGYTF. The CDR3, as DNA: TGTGCCAGCAGTGGCGGACAGGGTCATAACTATGGCTACACCTTC.